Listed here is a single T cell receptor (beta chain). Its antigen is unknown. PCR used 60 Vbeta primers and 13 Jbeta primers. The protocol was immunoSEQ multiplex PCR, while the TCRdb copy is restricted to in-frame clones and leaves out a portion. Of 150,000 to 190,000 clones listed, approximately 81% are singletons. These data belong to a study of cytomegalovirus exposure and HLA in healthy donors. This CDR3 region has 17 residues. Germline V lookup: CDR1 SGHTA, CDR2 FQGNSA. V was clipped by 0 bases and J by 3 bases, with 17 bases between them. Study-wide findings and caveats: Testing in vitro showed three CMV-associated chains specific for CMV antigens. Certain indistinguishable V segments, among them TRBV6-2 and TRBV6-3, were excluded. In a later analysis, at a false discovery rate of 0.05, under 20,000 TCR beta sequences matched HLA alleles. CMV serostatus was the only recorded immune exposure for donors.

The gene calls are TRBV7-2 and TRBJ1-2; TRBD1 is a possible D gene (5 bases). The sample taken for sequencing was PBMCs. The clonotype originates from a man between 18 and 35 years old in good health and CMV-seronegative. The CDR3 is CASSLATDWRAYYGYTF. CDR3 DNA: TGTGCCAGCAGCTTAGCGACAGATTGGAGGGCATACTATGGCTACACCTTC.